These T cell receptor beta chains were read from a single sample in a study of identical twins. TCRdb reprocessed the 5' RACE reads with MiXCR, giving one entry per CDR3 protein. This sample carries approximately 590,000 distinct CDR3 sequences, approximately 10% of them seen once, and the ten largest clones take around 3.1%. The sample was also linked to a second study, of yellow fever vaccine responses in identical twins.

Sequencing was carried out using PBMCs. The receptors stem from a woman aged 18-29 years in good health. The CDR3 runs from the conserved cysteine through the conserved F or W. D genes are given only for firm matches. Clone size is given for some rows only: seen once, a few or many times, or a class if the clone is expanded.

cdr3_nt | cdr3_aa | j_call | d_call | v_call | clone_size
TGTGCCAGCAGCCAAGAGGGTGTCCAAGAGACCCAGTACTTC | CASSQEGVQETQYF | TRBJ2-5 | . | TRBV3-1 | .
TGTGCCAGCCCCCCGAGGAGGCAGGTCGCCTACGAGCAGTACTTC | CASPPRRQVAYEQYF | TRBJ2-7 | . | TRBV25-1 | few
TGTGCCAGCAGTTACTTCCTTCGTGTCGAGACCCAGTACTTC | CASSYFLRVETQYF | TRBJ2-5 | . | TRBV6-2/TRBV6-3 | few
TGTGCCAGCAGCCGTGGGGGGCAGCCCCAGCATTTT | CASSRGGQPQHF | TRBJ1-5 | . | TRBV27 | many
TGCAGTGCTTTCGGGAATGAGCAGTTCTTC | CSAFGNEQFF | TRBJ2-1 | . | TRBV20-1 | many
TGTGCCAGCAGCTTAGACCCTCCCCGGTCCTACGAGCAGTACTTC | CASSLDPPRSYEQYF | TRBJ2-7 | . | TRBV7-8 | few
TGTGCCAGCAGCTTAGCGGGGGACGTCACAGATACGCAGTATTTT | CASSLAGDVTDTQYF | TRBJ2-3 | TRBD2 | TRBV7-3 | .
TGTGCCAGCAGCCAAGATCTTGAAGCGGGAAGCCCCCAAGAGACCCAGTACTTC | CASSQDLEAGSPQETQYF | TRBJ2-5 | TRBD2 | TRBV3-1 | .
TGTGCCAGCAGCAGCCGGACAGGGGTGGAAGAGACCCAGTACTTC | CASSSRTGVEETQYF | TRBJ2-5 | TRBD1 | TRBV25-1 | few
TGTGCCAGCAGCTTGGCCGCGGGGGGGAGTAGGTCAGATACGCAGTATTTT | CASSLAAGGSRSDTQYF | TRBJ2-3 | TRBD2 | TRBV5-5 | .
TGTGCCAGCAGCGTAGGAATAGCGGGGGGTAAAAATGAGCAGTTCTTC | CASSVGIAGGKNEQFF | TRBJ2-1 | TRBD2 | TRBV9 | few
TGCAGCGTTGAAGATAGAACAGGCAACTCTTGGGAGCAGTACTTC | CSVEDRTGNSWEQYF | TRBJ2-7 | . | TRBV29-1 | few
TGCAGTGCTCCCCCAGGGCAGGGACGTCCCTCTAACACCGGGGAGCTGTTTTTT | CSAPPGQGRPSNTGELFF | TRBJ2-2 | . | TRBV20-1 | few
TGTGCCAGCAAAACGGGAGGACCAGATACGCAGTATTTT | CASKTGGPDTQYF | TRBJ2-3 | TRBD2 | TRBV7-2 | few
TGTGCCAGCAGCCCTTCGGGGGGCGGGAGCTCTGGGGCCAACGTCCTGACTTTC | CASSPSGGGSSGANVLTF | TRBJ2-6 | . | TRBV12-3/TRBV12-4 | .
TGTGCCAGCAGTTACCCGGTGGGACGCAGGGCCTACAATGAGCAGTTCTTC | CASSYPVGRRAYNEQFF | TRBJ2-1 | . | TRBV6-2/TRBV6-3 | .
TGTGCCAGCAGGGGGGACAGAGCTAACTATGGCTACACCTTC | CASRGDRANYGYTF | TRBJ1-2 | TRBD1 | TRBV6-1 | many
TGTGCCACCATTACAGGGCTTTGGGCAGAGACCCAGTACTTC | CATITGLWAETQYF | TRBJ2-5 | . | TRBV28 | few
TGTGCCATCAGTGTTAGTAGCGGGGCCTTTAACACCGGGGAGCTGTTTTTT | CAISVSSGAFNTGELFF | TRBJ2-2 | TRBD2 | TRBV10-3 | few
TGTGCCAGCAGCCCCCGGGACGAAGAGACCCAGTACTTC | CASSPRDEETQYF | TRBJ2-5 | . | TRBV7-9 | few
TGCGCCAGCAGCCAAGACAACCAGGGGGCTTGGGAGACCCAGTACTTC | CASSQDNQGAWETQYF | TRBJ2-5 | TRBD1 | TRBV4-3 | .
TGCAGCGCCCGGGCCGAAAGGACAGGGGTATTGAGCTACGAGCAGTACTTC | CSARAERTGVLSYEQYF | TRBJ2-7 | TRBD1 | TRBV29-1 | many
TGCAGTGCTAGAGGAGTCAACCGAATGGAGCAGTACTTC | CSARGVNRMEQYF | TRBJ2-7 | . | TRBV20-1 | .
TGTGCCAGCGCTTTTGCACCGCATCAGGGTGAGCAGTTCTTC | CASAFAPHQGEQFF | TRBJ2-1 | . | TRBV12-3/TRBV12-4 | many
TGTGCCAGCAGCCAATCCACAGGGTTCGGGGAGACCCAGTACTTC | CASSQSTGFGETQYF | TRBJ2-5 | . | TRBV7-9 | .
TGTGCCAGTACTCTAGCGACCACCGGGGAGCTGGTTTTT | CASTLATTGELVF | TRBJ2-2 | . | TRBV27 | .
TGTGCCAGCAGCGTAGAGGCAGGATTGGGTTCTGGAAACACCATATATTTT | CASSVEAGLGSGNTIYF | TRBJ1-3 | . | TRBV9 | many
TGTGCCAGCAGTTACTCGGTGATTAGCTCCTACGAGCAGTACTTC | CASSYSVISSYEQYF | TRBJ2-7 | . | TRBV6-2/TRBV6-3 | few
TGTGCCAGCTCACGCCTACTGGGGGAGGTCCAAGAGACCCAGTACTTC | CASSRLLGEVQETQYF | TRBJ2-5 | . | TRBV18 | few
TGCAGTGCTAGAGATCTCTTCAGGGTCTACGAGCAGTACTTC | CSARDLFRVYEQYF | TRBJ2-7 | . | TRBV20-1 | many
TGTGCCAGCTCCGAGAGCGGGAGGTCAGGGGAGACCCAGTACTTC | CASSESGRSGETQYF | TRBJ2-5 | TRBD2 | TRBV12-3/TRBV12-4 | many
TGTGCCATACAACACGGGACAGGGCCGTACAATGAGCAGTTCTTC | CAIQHGTGPYNEQFF | TRBJ2-1 | TRBD1 | TRBV7-2 | .
TGTGCCAGCGCACTAGCGTTTAGGAACGAGCAGTACTTC | CASALAFRNEQYF | TRBJ2-7 | TRBD2 | TRBV6-2/TRBV6-3 | .
TGTGCCAGCAGCCAAGGGGGCCCGGAGGTCGATACGCAGTATTTT | CASSQGGPEVDTQYF | TRBJ2-3 | . | TRBV4-2 | .
TGTGCCACCGACCAGGGAGGGGGCAATCTTCAGTTCTTC | CATDQGGGNLQFF | TRBJ2-1 | . | TRBV6-2/TRBV6-3 | .
TGTGCCAGCAGGGGGACGACCCCCTACGAGCAGTACTTC | CASRGTTPYEQYF | TRBJ2-7 | . | TRBV2 | few
TGTGCCATCAGTGACGAAAGAGGCTACGAGCAGTACTTC | CAISDERGYEQYF | TRBJ2-7 | . | TRBV10-3 | .
TGTGCCAGCAGTTACAGTGGCAGAACTTACGAGCAGTACTTC | CASSYSGRTYEQYF | TRBJ2-7 | . | TRBV6-5 | few
TGCGCCAGCAGCTTGGCCGGGGGGGCAGGAGATACGCAGTATTTT | CASSLAGGAGDTQYF | TRBJ2-3 | TRBD2 | TRBV5-1 | many
TGCAGTGCTAGAGGCGGTGTACGGGAGGGCCCTGGCGAGCAGTACTTC | CSARGGVREGPGEQYF | TRBJ2-7 | TRBD2 | TRBV20-1 | .
TGTGCCAGCTCACGAGAGGGAGACAGCTACGAGCAGTACTTC | CASSREGDSYEQYF | TRBJ2-7 | . | TRBV18 | .
TGTGCCAGCAGCCAAGACAGGATGGGACTAGCGGGGGGCTACACCGGGGAGCTGTTTTTT | CASSQDRMGLAGGYTGELFF | TRBJ2-2 | TRBD2 | TRBV3-1 | many
TGTGCCACCAGCCACCCAATCCTACAAAACTCCTACAATGAGCAGTTCTTC | CATSHPILQNSYNEQFF | TRBJ2-1 | . | TRBV15 | .
TGTGCCAGCTCACCCTCCGGGACAGGCCAAGAGACCCAGTACTTC | CASSPSGTGQETQYF | TRBJ2-5 | TRBD1 | TRBV18 | once
TGTGCCAGCAGGCCCGGAGGGGGTGAATATAACGAGCAGTACTTC | CASRPGGGEYNEQYF | TRBJ2-7 | . | TRBV6-2/TRBV6-3 | many
TGTGCCAGCAGACTAATTGCAACTAATGAAAAACTGTTTTTT | CASRLIATNEKLFF | TRBJ1-4 | . | TRBV27 | many
TGCAGTGCTCCCCCGACTGGCACAGATACGCAGTATTTT | CSAPPTGTDTQYF | TRBJ2-3 | . | TRBV20-1 | .
TGCGCCAGCAGCCAAGTAGCGGGAGTCGTCGAGCAGTTCTTC | CASSQVAGVVEQFF | TRBJ2-1 | TRBD2 | TRBV4-3 | .
TGTGCCAGCAGTTTATGGGACCAGGGTTCCTACGAGCAGTACTTC | CASSLWDQGSYEQYF | TRBJ2-7 | . | TRBV28 | .
TGTGCCAGCAGCCAAGCGGGGGGGCCGTCTGAGCAGTACTTC | CASSQAGGPSEQYF | TRBJ2-7 | TRBD2 | TRBV6-1 | few